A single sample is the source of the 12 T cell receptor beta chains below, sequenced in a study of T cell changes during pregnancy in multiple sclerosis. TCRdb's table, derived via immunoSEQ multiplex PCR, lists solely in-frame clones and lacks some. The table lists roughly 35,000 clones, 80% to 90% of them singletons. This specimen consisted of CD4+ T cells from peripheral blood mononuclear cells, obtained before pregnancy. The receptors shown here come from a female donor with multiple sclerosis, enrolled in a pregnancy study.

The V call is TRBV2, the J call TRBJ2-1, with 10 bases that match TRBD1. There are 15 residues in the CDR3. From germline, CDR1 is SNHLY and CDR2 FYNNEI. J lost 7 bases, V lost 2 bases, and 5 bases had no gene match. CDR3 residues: CASSEMGQGLNEQFF. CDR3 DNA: TGTGCCAGCAGTGAAATGGGACAGGGGTTAAATGAGCAGTTCTTC.

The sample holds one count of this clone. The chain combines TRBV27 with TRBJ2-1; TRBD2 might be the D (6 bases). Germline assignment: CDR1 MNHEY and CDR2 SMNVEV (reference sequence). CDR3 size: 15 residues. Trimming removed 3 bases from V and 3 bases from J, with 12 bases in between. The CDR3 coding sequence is TGTGCCAGCAGTTTCTCCGGGAGAAACTACAATGAGCAGTTCTTC. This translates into CASSFSGRNYNEQFF.

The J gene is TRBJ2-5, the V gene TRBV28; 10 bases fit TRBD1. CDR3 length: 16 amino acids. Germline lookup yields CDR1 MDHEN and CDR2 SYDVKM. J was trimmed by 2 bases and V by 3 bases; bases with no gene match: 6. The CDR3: CASSFWGQGRQETQYF. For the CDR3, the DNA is TGTGCCAGCAGTTTCTGGGGACAGGGGCGTCAAGAGACCCAGTACTTC.

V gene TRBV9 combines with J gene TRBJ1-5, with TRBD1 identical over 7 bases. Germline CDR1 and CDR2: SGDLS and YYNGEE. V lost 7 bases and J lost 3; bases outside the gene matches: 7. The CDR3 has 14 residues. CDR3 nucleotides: TGTGCCAGCGGCGGGGGGACAGTCAATCAGCCCCAGCATTTT. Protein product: CASGGGTVNQPQHF.

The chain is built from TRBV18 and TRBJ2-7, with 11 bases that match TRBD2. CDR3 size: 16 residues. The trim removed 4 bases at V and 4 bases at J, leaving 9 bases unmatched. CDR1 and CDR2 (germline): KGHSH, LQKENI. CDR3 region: CASSLNSGRAQYEQYF. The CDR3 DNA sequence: TGTGCCAGCTCACTAAATAGCGGGAGGGCCCAATACGAGCAGTACTTC.

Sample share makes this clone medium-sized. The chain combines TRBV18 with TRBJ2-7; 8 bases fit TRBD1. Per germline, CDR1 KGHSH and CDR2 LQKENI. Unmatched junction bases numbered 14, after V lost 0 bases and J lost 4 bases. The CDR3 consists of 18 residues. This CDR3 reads CASSPPVRTGIELYEQYF. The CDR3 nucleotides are TGTGCCAGCTCACCACCAGTACGGACAGGGATTGAATTGTACGAGCAGTACTTC.

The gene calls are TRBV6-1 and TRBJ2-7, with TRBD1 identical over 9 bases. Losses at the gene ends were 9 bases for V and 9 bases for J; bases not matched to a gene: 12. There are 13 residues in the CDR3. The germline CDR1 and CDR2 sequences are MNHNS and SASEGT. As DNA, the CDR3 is TGTGCCAGTCGACCGGGACAGGGCGCCCGGCAGTACTTC. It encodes CASRPGQGARQYF.

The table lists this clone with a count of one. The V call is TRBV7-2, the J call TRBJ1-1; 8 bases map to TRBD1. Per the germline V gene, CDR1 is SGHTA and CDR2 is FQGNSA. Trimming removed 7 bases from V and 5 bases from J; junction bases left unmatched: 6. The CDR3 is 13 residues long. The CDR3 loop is CASTTGARTEAFF. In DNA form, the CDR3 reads TGTGCCAGCACGACAGGGGCCCGTACTGAAGCTTTCTTT.

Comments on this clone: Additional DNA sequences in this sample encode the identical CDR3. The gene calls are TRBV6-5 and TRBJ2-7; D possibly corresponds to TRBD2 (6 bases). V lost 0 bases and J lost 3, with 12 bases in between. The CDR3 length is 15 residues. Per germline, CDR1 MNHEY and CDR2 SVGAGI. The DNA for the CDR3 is TGTGCCAGCAGTTACTCCGGGACTGGAAACTACGAGCAGTACTTC. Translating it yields CASSYSGTGNYEQYF.

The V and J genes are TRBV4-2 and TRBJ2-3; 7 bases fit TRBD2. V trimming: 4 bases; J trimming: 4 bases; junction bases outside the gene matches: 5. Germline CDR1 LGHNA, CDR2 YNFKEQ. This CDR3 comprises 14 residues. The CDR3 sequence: CASSRGSGSDTQYF. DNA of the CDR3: TGTGCCAGCAGCCGCGGGAGTGGCTCAGATACGCAGTATTTT.

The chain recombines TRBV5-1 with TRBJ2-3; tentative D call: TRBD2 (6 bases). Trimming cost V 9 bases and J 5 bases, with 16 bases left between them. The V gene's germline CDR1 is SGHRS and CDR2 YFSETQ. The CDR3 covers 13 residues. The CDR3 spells CATRESRGDTQYF. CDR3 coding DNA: TGCGCCACCCGGGAGTCTAGGGGAGATACGCAGTATTTT. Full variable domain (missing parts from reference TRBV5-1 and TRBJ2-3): KAGVTQTPRYLIKTRGQQVTLSCSPISGHRSVSWYQQTPGQGLQFLFEYFSETQRNKGNFPGRFSGRQFSNSRSEMNVSTLELGDSALYLCATRESRGDTQYFGPGTRLTVL.

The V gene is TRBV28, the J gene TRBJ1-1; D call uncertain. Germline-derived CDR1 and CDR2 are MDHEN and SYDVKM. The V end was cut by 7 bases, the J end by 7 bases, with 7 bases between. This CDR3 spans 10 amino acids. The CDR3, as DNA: TGTGCCAGCATAAGCGGTGAAGCTTTCTTT. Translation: CASISGEAFF.